The 20 T cell receptor beta chains reported below all come from one sample, sequenced in a study of blood T cells in healthy people across ages. With a J-beta primer mix and a sample-barcoded 5' primer, a second PCR ran about 7 to 12 cycles. Via MiXCR, TCRdb re-called the 5' RACE reads, giving one row per CDR3 protein. The data show 870,000 or so distinct CDR3 sequences, 29% seen once. Sequenced sample: blood. The receptor source for this set is a woman older than 75 in good health.

This clonotype has at least ten counts. The chain uses TRBV6-6 and TRBJ2-4, with D uncertain. The CDR3 runs 16 residues. Germline values: CDR1 MNHNY, CDR2 SVGAGI (reference sequence). V was pared by 5 bases and J by 0 bases, with 14 bases between. CDR3 sequence reads: CASSNRQHKAKNIQYF. DNA of the CDR3: TGTGCCAGCAGTAATCGACAACACAAAGCCAAAAACATTCAGTACTTC.

This clonotype was counted many times. The chain is built from TRBV7-2 and TRBJ2-7; TRBD1 might be the D (5 bases). V gave up 0 bases and J gave up 2 bases, with 8 bases separating them. The CDR3 sequence is 14 residues long. CDR1 SGHTA and CDR2 FQGNSA come from the germline V gene. As DNA, the CDR3 is TGTGCCAGCAGCTTAGCAGGGGCCGCCTACGAGCAGTACTTC. This translates into CASSLAGAAYEQYF.

This clonotype occurred many times. The chain employs TRBV14 and TRBJ2-1; the D is unclear. CDR1 and CDR2 (germline): SGHDN, FVKESK. Trimming shortened V by 5 bases and J by 4 bases, and 9 bases separated the two germline ends. The CDR3 contains 13 residues. The CDR3 loop is CASSSQNYNEQFF. For the CDR3, the DNA is TGTGCCAGCAGCTCCCAGAATTACAATGAGCAGTTCTTC.

This clonotype has just a few counts. The chain has TRBV4-1 and TRBJ2-5, with D perhaps matching TRBD1 (6 bases). Between the trimmed V and J ends, which lost 4 bases and 4 bases, there was a span of 16 bases. The germline V gene has CDR1 MGHRA and CDR2 YSYEKL. The CDR3 covers 15 residues. CDR3 sequence reads: CASSPGTGYGETQYF. Here the CDR3 DNA reads TGCGCCAGCAGCCCTGGTACAGGGTACGGAGAGACCCAGTACTTC.

The gene calls are TRBV27 and TRBJ1-1; D possibly corresponds to TRBD1 (5 bases). CDR3 length equals 13 residues. From germline, CDR1 is MNHEY and CDR2 SMNVEV (reference sequence). V was trimmed by 7 bases and J by 4 bases, leaving 13 bases between them. The CDR3 is CASIHPGSTEAFF. CDR3 coding DNA: TGTGCCAGCATCCACCCAGGGTCCACTGAAGCTTTCTTT.

This clonotype showed up just a few times. CDR3 nucleotide sequence: TGTGCCAGCAGCCAGAGGGACGGGTCCTACGAGCAGTACTTC. It codes for CASSQRDGSYEQYF. This chain joins TRBV3-1 and TRBJ2-7, with D perhaps matching TRBD1 or TRBD2 (5 bases each). Trimming shortened V by 3 bases and J by 1 base, and 10 bases separated the two germline ends. The CDR3 has 14 residues. Germline V gene lookup returns CDR1 LGHDT and CDR2 YNNKEL (reference sequence).

There are many counts of this clonotype. V and J are TRBV20-1 and TRBJ2-1, with D tentatively TRBD2 (6 bases). Trimming took 1 base from V and 9 from J, leaving 19 bases between them. The CDR3 extends over 15 amino acids. CDR1 and CDR2 (germline): DFQATT, SNEGSKA (reference sequence). Here the CDR3 DNA reads TGCAGTGCTAGAGGCCCTGGGACTGAGGAACTTGAGCAGTTCTTC. Translation: CSARGPGTEELEQFF.

This clonotype was recorded at least ten times. The chain couples TRBV18 to TRBJ1-6; D is ambiguous. The CDR3 spans 14 residues. Germline V gene data show CDR1 as KGHSH and CDR2 as LQKENI. The V and J ends lost 6 bases and 5 bases respectively, with 11 bases between them. The CDR3 nucleotides read TGTGCCAGCTCCGATTGGTCCGATAATTCACCCCTCCACTTT. Translated, it gives CASSDWSDNSPLHF.

The chain recombines TRBV25-1 with TRBJ1-4; possibly TRBD1 for D (6 bases). Germline assignment: CDR1 MGHDK and CDR2 SYGVNS. Trimming removed 0 bases at V and 0 bases at J, with 8 bases between. The CDR3 spans 16 residues. The CDR3 DNA is TGTGCCAGCAGTGAATACCGGACAGCAACTAATGAAAAACTGTTTTTT. Residues: CASSEYRTATNEKLFF.

This clonotype was seen a handful of times. The chain's CDR3 is CASSPRQGIYDEQYF. CDR3 bases: TGTGCCAGCTCACCACGACAGGGGATATACGACGAGCAGTACTTC. J is TRBJ2-7 and V is TRBV18; 8 positions match TRBD1. Germline assignment: CDR1 KGHSH and CDR2 LQKENI. V dropped 1 base and J dropped 5; count of bases not matched to a gene: 7. The CDR3 loop spans 15 amino acids.

The genes are TRBV20-1 and TRBJ2-2, with 7 bases lining up with TRBD2. This CDR3 is 15 amino acids long. Germline lookup yields CDR1 DFQATT and CDR2 SNEGSKA (reference sequence). V dropped 3 bases and J dropped 0; count of bases not matched to a gene: 4. The CDR3 region has the DNA TGCAGTGCTAGCCCCGGGGGGACGAACACCGGGGAGCTGTTTTTT. Amino acids: CSASPGGTNTGELFF.

Many counts were recorded for this clonotype. The gene calls are TRBV18 and TRBJ2-6, with D possibly matching TRBD2 (5 bases). The length of the CDR3 is 15 residues. The germline V and J ends were trimmed by 6 bases and 2 bases, with 11 bases remaining between them. Germline V CDR1 and CDR2: KGHSH, LQKENI. The CDR3 protein is CASSFSGPGANVLTF. The CDR3 DNA follows: TGTGCCAGCTCTTTCAGCGGTCCTGGGGCCAACGTCCTGACTTTC.

This clonotype was found a few times. V and J are TRBV3-1 and TRBJ2-7; D is uncertain. Trimming shortened V by 3 bases and J by 2 bases, and 14 bases separated the two germline ends. The CDR3 runs 15 residues. The germline V gene has CDR1 LGHDT and CDR2 YNNKEL (reference sequence). CDR3: CASSHARSQTYEQYF. The CDR3 DNA sequence: TGTGCCAGCAGCCACGCCAGGAGCCAAACCTACGAGCAGTACTTC.

This chain links TRBV2 with TRBJ2-5; D is perhaps TRBD2 (7 bases). The V gene's germline CDR1 is SNHLY and CDR2 FYNNEI. V lost 6 bases and J lost 2, with 16 bases in between. The CDR3 length is 15 residues. CDR3 in DNA: TGTGCCAGCAGAAGCCTACAGGGAGGGCAAGAGACCCAGTACTTC. It codes for CASRSLQGGQETQYF.

This clonotype was detected many times. The chain recombines TRBV12-3 or TRBV12-4 with TRBJ2-3; 8 bases are a match to TRBD1. The V and J ends lost 5 bases and 4 bases, in that order; junction bases with no gene match: 8. CDR3 length: 15 residues. The CDR3 loop is CASSPGQELPDTQYF. Here the CDR3 DNA reads TGTGCCAGCAGTCCGGGACAGGAGTTGCCAGATACGCAGTATTTT.

As to this clonotype: A read error may explain this, as a much larger clone is one base away. The rearrangement joins TRBV6-2 or TRBV6-3 to TRBJ2-1; possibly TRBD1 or TRBD2 for D (5 bases each). This CDR3 comprises 14 residues. In germline, CDR1 is MNHEY, CDR2 SVGEGT. For the CDR3, the DNA is TGTGCCAGCAGAGCCGGGACCATTAACAATGACCAGTTCTTC. This gives the protein CASRAGTINNDQFF.

The chain uses TRBV7-2 and TRBJ2-2, with D perhaps matching TRBD2 (5 bases). The germline V and J ends were trimmed by 5 bases and 6 bases, with 13 bases remaining between them. The CDR3 totals 14 residues. Per the germline V gene, CDR1 is SGHTA and CDR2 is FQGNSA. CDR3 loop: CASSPDGVAGELFF. As DNA, the CDR3 is TGTGCCAGCAGCCCGGACGGGGTGGCCGGGGAGCTGTTTTTT.

This clonotype occurred many times. V usage is TRBV5-1 and J usage is TRBJ2-3; 9 bases fit TRBD1. V shed 2 bases and J 0 bases; nucleotides not matched to a gene: 10. Germline CDR1 reads SGHRS; CDR2 reads YFSETQ. The CDR3 loop spans 18 amino acids. This CDR3 reads CASSFGQGTHLSTDTQYF. For the CDR3, the DNA is TGCGCCAGCAGCTTCGGACAGGGGACCCACCTTAGCACAGATACGCAGTATTTT.

This clonotype was seen ten or more times. V usage is TRBV6-2 or TRBV6-3 and J usage is TRBJ2-6, with 7 nucleotides matching TRBD2. The V segment lost 2 bases and the J segment 1 base; nucleotides outside the gene matches: 5. CDR1 and CDR2 (germline): MNHEY, SVGEGT. CDR3 length: 17 amino acids. This CDR3 is CASSYPGGTSGANVLTF. The CDR3 nucleotides are TGTGCCAGCAGTTACCCCGGGGGGACTTCTGGGGCCAACGTCCTGACTTTC.

This clonotype was seen at least ten times. The V gene is TRBV6-2 or TRBV6-3, the J gene TRBJ2-1; D remains unclear. V was cut by 8 bases and J by 5 bases, with 10 bases left in between. Per the germline V gene, CDR1 is MNHEY and CDR2 is SVGEGT. CDR3 length: 12 amino acids. Here the CDR3 reads CASQDGHNEQFF. CDR3 in DNA: TGTGCCAGCCAAGACGGCCACAATGAGCAGTTCTTC.